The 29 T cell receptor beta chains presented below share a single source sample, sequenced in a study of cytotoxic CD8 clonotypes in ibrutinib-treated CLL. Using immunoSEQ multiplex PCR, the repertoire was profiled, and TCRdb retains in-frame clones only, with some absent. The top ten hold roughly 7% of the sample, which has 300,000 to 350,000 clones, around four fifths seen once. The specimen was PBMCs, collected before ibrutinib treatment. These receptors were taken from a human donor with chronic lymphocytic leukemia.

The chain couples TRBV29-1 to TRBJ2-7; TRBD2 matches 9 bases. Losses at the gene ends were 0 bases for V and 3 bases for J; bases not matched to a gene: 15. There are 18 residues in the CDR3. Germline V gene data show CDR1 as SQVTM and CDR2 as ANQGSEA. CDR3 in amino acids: CSVEDRLAENQDYYEQYF. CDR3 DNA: TGCAGCGTTGAAGACAGACTAGCGGAAAACCAGGACTACTACGAGCAGTACTTC.

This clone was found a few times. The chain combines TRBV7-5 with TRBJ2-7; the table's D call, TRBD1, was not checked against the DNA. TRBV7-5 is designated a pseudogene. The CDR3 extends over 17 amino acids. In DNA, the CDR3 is TGTGTCAGAAGCTTAGTCAGGCGGCAGGGGACATCCTACGAGCAGTACTTC. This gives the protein CVRSLVRRQGTSYEQYF.

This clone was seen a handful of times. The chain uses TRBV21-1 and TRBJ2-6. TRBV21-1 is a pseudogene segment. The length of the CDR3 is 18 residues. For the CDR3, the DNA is TGTGCCAGCAGCAACATTTGGCAGGAGAGCTCTGGGGCCAACGTCCTGACTTTC. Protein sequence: CASSNIWQESSGANVLTF.

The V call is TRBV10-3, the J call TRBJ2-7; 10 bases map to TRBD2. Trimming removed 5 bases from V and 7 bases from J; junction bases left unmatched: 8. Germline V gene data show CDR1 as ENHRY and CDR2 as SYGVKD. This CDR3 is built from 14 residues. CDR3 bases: TGTGCCATCAGTCAACTAGCGGGAAGGAGAGAGCAGTACTTC. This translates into CAISQLAGRREQYF.

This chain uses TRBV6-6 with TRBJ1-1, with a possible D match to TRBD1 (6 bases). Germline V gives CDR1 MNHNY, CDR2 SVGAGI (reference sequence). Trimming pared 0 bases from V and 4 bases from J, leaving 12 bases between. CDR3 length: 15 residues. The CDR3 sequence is CASSYSGLRGTEAFF. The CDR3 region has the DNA TGTGCCAGCAGTTACTCCGGGCTCAGGGGCACTGAAGCTTTCTTT.

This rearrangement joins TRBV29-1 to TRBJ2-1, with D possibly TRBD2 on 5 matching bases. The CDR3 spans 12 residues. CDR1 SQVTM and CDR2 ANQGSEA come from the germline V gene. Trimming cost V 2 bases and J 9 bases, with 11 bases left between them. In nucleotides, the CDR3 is TGCAGCGTTGAATCGGATGGGAGTGAGCAGTTCTTC. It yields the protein CSVESDGSEQFF.

The CDR3 nucleotides read TGTGCCAGCTCACCGGGACTTAGCAATCAGCCCCAGCATTTT. It is translated as CASSPGLSNQPQHF. The chain combines TRBV18 with TRBJ1-5; TRBD1 might be the D (5 bases). Germline CDR1 is KGHSH and CDR2 is LQKENI. V lost 3 bases and J 0 bases, leaving 6 bases between the germline ends. This CDR3 contains 14 residues.

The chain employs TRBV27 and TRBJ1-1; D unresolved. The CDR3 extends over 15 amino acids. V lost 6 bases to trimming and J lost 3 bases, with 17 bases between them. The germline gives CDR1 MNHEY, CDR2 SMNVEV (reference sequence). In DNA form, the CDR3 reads TGTGCCAGCAGCCAATCGGGAGCGCGGGACACTGAAGCTTTCTTT. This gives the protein CASSQSGARDTEAFF.

The chain's CDR3 is CASSQGTFPYEQYF. The CDR3 region has the DNA TGTGCCAGCAGCCAAGGGACGTTTCCCTACGAGCAGTACTTC. The rearrangement joins TRBV14 to TRBJ2-7; D gene unclear. CDR1 SGHDN and CDR2 FVKESK come from the germline V gene. V shed 1 base and J shed 2 bases, with 9 bases lying between them. The CDR3 sequence is 14 residues long.

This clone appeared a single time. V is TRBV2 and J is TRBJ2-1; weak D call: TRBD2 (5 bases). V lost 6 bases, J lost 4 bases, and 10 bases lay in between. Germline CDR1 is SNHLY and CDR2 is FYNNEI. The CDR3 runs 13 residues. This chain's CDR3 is CASREDGYNEQFF. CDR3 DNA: TGTGCCAGCAGGGAGGACGGTTACAATGAGCAGTTCTTC.

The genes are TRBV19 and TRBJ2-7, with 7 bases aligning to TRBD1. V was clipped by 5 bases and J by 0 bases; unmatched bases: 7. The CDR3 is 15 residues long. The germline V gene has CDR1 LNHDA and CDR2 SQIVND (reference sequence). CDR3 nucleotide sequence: TGTGCCAGTAGTCTCCAGACAGGGAGCTCCTACGAGCAGTACTTC. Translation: CASSLQTGSSYEQYF.

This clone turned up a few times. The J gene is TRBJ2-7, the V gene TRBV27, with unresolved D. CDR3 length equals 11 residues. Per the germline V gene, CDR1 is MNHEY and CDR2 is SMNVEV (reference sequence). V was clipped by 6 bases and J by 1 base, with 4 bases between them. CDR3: CASRGSYEQYF. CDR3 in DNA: TGTGCCAGCAGGGGTTCCTACGAGCAGTACTTC.

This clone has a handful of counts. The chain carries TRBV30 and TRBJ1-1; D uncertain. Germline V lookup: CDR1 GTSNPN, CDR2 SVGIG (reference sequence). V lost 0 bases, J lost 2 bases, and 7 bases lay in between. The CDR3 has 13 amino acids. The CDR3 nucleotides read TGTGCCTGGAGTGTAACAACTAACACTGAAGCTTTCTTT. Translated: CAWSVTTNTEAFF.

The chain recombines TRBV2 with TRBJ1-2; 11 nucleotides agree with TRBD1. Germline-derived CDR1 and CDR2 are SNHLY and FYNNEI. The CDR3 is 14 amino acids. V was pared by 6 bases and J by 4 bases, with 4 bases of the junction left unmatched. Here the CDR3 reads CASRTGTGGYGYTF. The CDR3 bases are TGTGCCAGCAGGACCGGGACAGGGGGCTATGGCTACACCTTC. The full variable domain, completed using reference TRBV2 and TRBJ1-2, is EPEVTQTPSHQVTQMGQEVILRCVPISNHLYFYWYRQILGQKVEFLVSFYNNEISEKSEIFDDQFSVERPDGSNFTLKIRSTKLEDSAMYFCASRTGTGGYGYTFGSGTRLTVV.

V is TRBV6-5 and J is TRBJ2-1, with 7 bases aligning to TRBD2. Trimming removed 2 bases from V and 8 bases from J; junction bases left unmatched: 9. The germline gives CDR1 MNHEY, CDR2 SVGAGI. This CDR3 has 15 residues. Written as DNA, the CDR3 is TGTGCCAGCAGTTACGGGACTACCCATCAATATGAGCAGTTCTTC. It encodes CASSYGTTHQYEQFF.

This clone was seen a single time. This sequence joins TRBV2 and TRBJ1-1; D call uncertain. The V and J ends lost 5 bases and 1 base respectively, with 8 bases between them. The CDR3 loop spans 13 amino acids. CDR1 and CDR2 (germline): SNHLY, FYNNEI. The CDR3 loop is CASSRETNTEAFF. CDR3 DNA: TGTGCCAGCAGTCGAGAGACGAACACTGAAGCTTTCTTT.

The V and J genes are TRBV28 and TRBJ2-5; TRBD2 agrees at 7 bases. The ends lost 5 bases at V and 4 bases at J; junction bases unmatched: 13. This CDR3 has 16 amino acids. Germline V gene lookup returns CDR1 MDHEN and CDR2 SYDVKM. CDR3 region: CASSLPLGGRRETQYF. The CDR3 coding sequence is TGTGCCAGCAGTCTCCCACTCGGGGGGAGACGAGAGACCCAGTACTTC.

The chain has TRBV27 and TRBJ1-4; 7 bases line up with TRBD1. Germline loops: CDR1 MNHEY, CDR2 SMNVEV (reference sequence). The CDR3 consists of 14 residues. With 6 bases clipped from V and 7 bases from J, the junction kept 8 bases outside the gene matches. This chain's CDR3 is CASRPRGVGEKLFF. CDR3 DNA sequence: TGTGCCAGCAGGCCCAGGGGGGTCGGTGAAAAACTGTTTTTT.

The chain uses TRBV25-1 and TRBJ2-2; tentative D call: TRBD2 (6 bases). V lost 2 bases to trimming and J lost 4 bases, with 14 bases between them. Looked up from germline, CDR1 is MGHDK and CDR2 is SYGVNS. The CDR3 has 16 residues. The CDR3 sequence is CASSEPRGVGTGELFF. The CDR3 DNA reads TGTGCCAGCAGTGAACCTCGCGGGGTCGGCACCGGGGAGCTGTTTTTT.

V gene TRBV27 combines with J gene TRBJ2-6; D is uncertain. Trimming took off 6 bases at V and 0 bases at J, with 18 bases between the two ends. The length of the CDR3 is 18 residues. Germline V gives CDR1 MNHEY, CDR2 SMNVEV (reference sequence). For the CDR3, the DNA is TGTGCCAGCAGCTCTGCGCGCGGCCGCCTCTCTGGGGCCAACGTCCTGACTTTC. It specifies CASSSARGRLSGANVLTF.

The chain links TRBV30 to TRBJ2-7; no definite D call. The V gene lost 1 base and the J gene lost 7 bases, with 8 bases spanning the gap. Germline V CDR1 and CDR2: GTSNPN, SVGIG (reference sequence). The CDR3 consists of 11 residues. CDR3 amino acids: CAWSAGVEQYF. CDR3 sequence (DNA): TGTGCCTGGAGTGCTGGGGTGGAGCAGTACTTC.

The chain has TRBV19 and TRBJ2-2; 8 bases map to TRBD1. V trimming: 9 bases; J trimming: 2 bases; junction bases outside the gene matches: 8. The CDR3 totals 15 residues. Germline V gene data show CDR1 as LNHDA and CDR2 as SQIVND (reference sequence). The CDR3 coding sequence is TGTGCCAGCAGAGGGACAGGTACAAACACCGGGGAGCTGTTTTTT. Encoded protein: CASRGTGTNTGELFF.

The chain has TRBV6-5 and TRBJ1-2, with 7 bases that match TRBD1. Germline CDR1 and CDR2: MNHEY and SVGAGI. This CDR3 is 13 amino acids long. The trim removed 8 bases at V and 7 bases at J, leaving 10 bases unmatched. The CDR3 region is CASSSTGILGYTF. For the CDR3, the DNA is TGTGCCAGCTCCTCGACAGGGATCCTTGGCTACACCTTC.

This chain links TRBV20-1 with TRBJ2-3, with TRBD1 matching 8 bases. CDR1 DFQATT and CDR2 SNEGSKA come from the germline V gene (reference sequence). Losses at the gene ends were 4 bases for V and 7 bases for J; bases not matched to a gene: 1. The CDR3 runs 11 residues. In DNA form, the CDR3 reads TGCAGTGCTAACAGGGGGAATACGCAGTATTTT. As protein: CSANRGNTQYF.

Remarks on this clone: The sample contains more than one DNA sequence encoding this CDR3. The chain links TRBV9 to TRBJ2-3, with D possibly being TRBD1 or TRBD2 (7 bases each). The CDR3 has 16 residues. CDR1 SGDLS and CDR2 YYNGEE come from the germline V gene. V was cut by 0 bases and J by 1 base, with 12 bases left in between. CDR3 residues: CASSVAAGGGTDTQYF. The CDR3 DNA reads TGTGCCAGCAGCGTAGCGGCAGGGGGGGGCACAGATACGCAGTATTTT. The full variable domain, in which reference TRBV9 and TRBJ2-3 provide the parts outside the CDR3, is DSGVTQTPKHLITATGQRVTLRCSPRSGDLSVYWYQQSLDQGLQFLIQYYNGEERAKGNILERFSAQQFPDLHSELNLSSLELGDSALYFCASSVAAGGGTDTQYFGPGTRLTVL.

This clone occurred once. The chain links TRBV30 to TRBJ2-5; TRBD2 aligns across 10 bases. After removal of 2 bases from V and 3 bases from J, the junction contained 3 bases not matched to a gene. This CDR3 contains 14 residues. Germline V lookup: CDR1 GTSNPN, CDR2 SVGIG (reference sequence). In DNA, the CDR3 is TGTGCCTGGAGTCGGACTAGCGGTGAAGAGACCCAGTACTTC. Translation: CAWSRTSGEETQYF.

Here the CDR3 reads CASSQDIRTGANVLTF. The CDR3 nucleotides are TGCGCCAGCAGCCAGGACATAAGGACTGGGGCCAACGTCCTGACTTTC. V and J are TRBV4-3 and TRBJ2-6; tentatively, D is TRBD1 (5 bases). The germline V gene encodes CDR1 LGHNA and CDR2 YSLEER. The CDR3 totals 16 residues. With 3 bases removed from V and 2 bases from J, the gap between germline ends came to 11 bases.

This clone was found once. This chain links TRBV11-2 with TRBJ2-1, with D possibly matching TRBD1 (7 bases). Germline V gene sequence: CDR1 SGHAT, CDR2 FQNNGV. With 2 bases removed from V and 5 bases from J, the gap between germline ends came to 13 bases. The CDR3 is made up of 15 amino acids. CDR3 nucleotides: TGTGCCAGCAGCTTAACAGGGGAGGATCACAATGAGCAGTTCTTC. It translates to CASSLTGEDHNEQFF.

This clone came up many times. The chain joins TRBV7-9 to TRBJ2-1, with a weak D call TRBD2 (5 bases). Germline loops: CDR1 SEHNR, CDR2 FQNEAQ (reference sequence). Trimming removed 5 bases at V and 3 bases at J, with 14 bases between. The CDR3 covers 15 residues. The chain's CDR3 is CASSLAREYYNEQFF. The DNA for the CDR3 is TGTGCCAGCAGCCTCGCGAGGGAGTACTACAATGAGCAGTTCTTC. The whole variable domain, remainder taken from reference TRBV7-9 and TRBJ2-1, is DTGVSQNPRHKITKRGQNVTFRCDPISEHNRLYWYRQTLGQGPEFLTYFQNEAQLEKSRLLSDRFSAERPKGSFSTLEIQRTEQGDSAMYLCASSLAREYYNEQFFGPGTRLTVL.